These T cell receptor beta chains were read from a single sample in a study of patients and donors after allogeneic stem cell transplantation. TCRdb reprocessed the RT-PCR reads via MiXCR and lists one record per CDR3 protein. Altogether 920,000 or so distinct CDR3 sequences are present, roughly 18% being singletons, with the ten largest covering 5% to 6.5%. Material for sequencing was blood, either unsorted or a sorted T cell fraction (not recorded which). The receptors stem from a human donor who was either an allogeneic HSCT recipient or a stem cell or donor lymphocyte infusion donor (not recorded which). It is not recorded whose cells these are; they may come from a transplant donor. CDR3s include the opening cysteine and the closing phenylalanine or tryptophan. A D gene is named only where the DNA matches it firmly. Part of the rows lack a size; the others show once, few, many or a class for expanded clones.

V gene	J gene	D gene	clone size	CDR3 protein	CDR3 DNA
TRBV6-5	TRBJ2-2	-	few	CASSYNVRRRTNTGELFF	TGTGCCAGCAGTTACAACGTTAGGAGGCGAACGAACACCGGGGAGCTGTTTTTT
TRBV11-2	TRBJ2-1	TRBD2	few	CASSLDGRGDNEQFF	TGTGCCAGCAGCTTAGACGGCCGGGGGGACAATGAGCAGTTCTTC
TRBV12-3/TRBV12-4	TRBJ1-6	-	-	CASSNTGSSYNSPLHF	TGTGCCAGCAGCAATACAGGGAGCTCCTATAATTCACCCCTCCACTTT
TRBV5-1	TRBJ1-2	-	few	CASSLGRGGGYGYTF	TGCGCCAGCAGCTTGGGGAGGGGAGGAGGCTATGGCTACACCTTC
TRBV12-3/TRBV12-4	TRBJ2-6	-	many	CASSGGANVLTF	TGTGCCAGCAGTGGTGGGGCCAACGTCCTGACTTTC
TRBV5-1	TRBJ2-7	TRBD2	few	CASSPGSPAGGYEQYF	TGCGCCAGCAGCCCTGGGAGTCCAGCGGGAGGGTACGAGCAGTACTTC
TRBV18	TRBJ2-7	TRBD2	-	CASSPSSGKGEQYF	TGTGCTAGCTCACCAAGTAGCGGGAAAGGCGAGCAGTACTTC
TRBV5-1	TRBJ1-1	-	-	CASSLNGARNTEAFF	TGCGCCAGCAGCTTGAACGGGGCTCGGAACACTGAAGCTTTCTTT
TRBV4-1	TRBJ2-1	-	-	CASSQGVGRADYNEQFF	TGCGCCAGCAGCCAAGGGGTGGGGCGGGCGGACTACAATGAGCAGTTCTTC
TRBV12-3/TRBV12-4	TRBJ1-1	-	many	CASSRGTEAFF	TGTGCCAGCAGTCGGGGCACTGAAGCTTTCTTT
TRBV6-5	TRBJ2-5	-	once	CASSYSMGQPQETQYF	TGTGCCAGCAGTTACTCGATGGGACAACCCCAAGAGACCCAGTACTTC
TRBV5-6	TRBJ1-2	-	few	CASSHDRSYGYTF	TGTGCCAGCAGCCATGACAGGTCCTATGGCTACACCTTC
TRBV29-1	TRBJ1-1	TRBD1	many	CSADRGTEAFF	TGCAGCGCCGACAGGGGGACTGAAGCTTTCTTT
TRBV20-1	TRBJ2-7	TRBD1	few	CSASRDRAPYEQYF	TGCAGTGCTAGCCGGGACAGGGCCCCCTACGAGCAGTACTTC
TRBV5-1	TRBJ1-1	TRBD1	-	CASSWDRVGLYEAFF	TGCGCCAGCAGCTGGGACAGGGTGGGGCTGTATGAAGCTTTCTTT
TRBV27	TRBJ2-1	TRBD2	few	CASSSQHLAGNNEQFF	TGTGCCAGCAGTTCTCAGCACCTAGCGGGGAACAATGAGCAGTTCTTC
TRBV6-5	TRBJ2-7	-	few	CASSYSMGIYEQYF	TGTGCCAGCAGTTACTCGATGGGCATCTACGAGCAGTACTTC
TRBV20-1	TRBJ2-5	-	few	CSARDPQETQYF	TGCAGTGCTCGCGACCCTCAGGAGACCCAGTACTTC
TRBV25-1	TRBJ2-3	-	few	CASSDPRGVTDTQYF	TGTGCCAGCAGTGATCCCAGGGGAGTCACAGATACGCAGTATTTT
TRBV7-8	TRBJ2-6	TRBD1	few	CASSRGQGVFSGANVLTF	TGTGCCAGCAGTCGTGGACAGGGTGTTTTCTCTGGGGCCAACGTCCTGACTTTC
TRBV10-3	TRBJ1-1	-	-	CAISESNGPGEAFF	TGTGCCATCAGTGAGTCGAACGGGCCAGGAGAAGCTTTCTTT
TRBV6-2/TRBV6-3	TRBJ2-3	TRBD2	-	CASQEAGAKTDTQYF	TGTGCCTCCCAGGAAGCGGGAGCTAAAACAGATACGCAGTATTTT
TRBV7-9	TRBJ2-1	TRBD2	-	CASSSAPGLAGGYEQFF	TGTGCCAGCAGCTCGGCACCGGGACTAGCGGGAGGGTATGAGCAGTTCTTC
TRBV7-2	TRBJ2-7	-	few	CASSFEAIVRAQYF	TGTGCCAGCAGCTTTGAGGCGATAGTTCGGGCCCAGTACTTC
TRBV5-5	TRBJ1-2	-	-	CASRVDSAANYGYTF	TGTGCCAGCAGGGTAGACAGCGCCGCTAACTATGGCTACACCTTC
TRBV5-1	TRBJ2-7	-	-	CASSLGTGTGTYEQYF	TGCGCCAGCAGCTTGGGAACGGGAACAGGGACCTACGAGCAGTACTTC
TRBV5-1	TRBJ2-1	-	few	CASRDTASYNEQFF	TGCGCCAGCCGGGACACCGCCTCCTACAATGAGCAGTTCTTC
TRBV7-9	TRBJ2-2	TRBD1	few	CASSPWTGGTGELFF	TGTGCCAGCAGCCCTTGGACAGGAGGCACCGGGGAGCTGTTTTTT
TRBV9	TRBJ1-2	-	-	CASSVVAGDTYGYTF	TGTGCCAGCAGCGTAGTGGCAGGGGACACCTATGGCTACACCTTC
TRBV7-9	TRBJ1-1	TRBD1	few	CASSPGDRGRVTEAFF	TGTGCCAGCAGCCCTGGAGACAGGGGAAGAGTGACTGAAGCTTTCTTT
TRBV18	TRBJ2-5	TRBD1	few	CASSPPGQPQETQYF	TGTGCCAGCTCACCACCGGGACAGCCGCAAGAGACCCAGTACTTC
TRBV7-9	TRBJ2-5	-	few	CASSLVGRGETQYF	TGTGCCAGCAGCTTGGTCGGGCGAGGGGAGACCCAGTACTTC
TRBV20-1	TRBJ2-2	-	-	CSARERGLTGELFF	TGCAGTGCTAGAGAGCGGGGACTCACCGGGGAGCTGTTTTTT
TRBV6-5	TRBJ2-3	-	few	CASSYLGLGTTDTQYF	TGTGCCAGCAGTTACCTCGGACTCGGGACCACAGATACGCAGTATTTT
TRBV16	TRBJ1-1	-	-	CASSQSTLARGDPFF	TGTGCCAGCAGCCAATCGACGTTAGCAAGGGGCGATCCTTTCTTT
TRBV5-1	TRBJ1-1	TRBD1	few	CASSQGGTNTEAFF	TGCGCCAGCAGCCAGGGGGGGACTAACACTGAAGCTTTCTTT
TRBV27	TRBJ2-1	TRBD2	-	CASSSPHTGGSDEQFF	TGTGCCAGCAGTTCCCCTCATACGGGGGGGTCGGATGAGCAGTTCTTC
TRBV6-2/TRBV6-3	TRBJ1-5	-	-	CASSWTFSNQPQHF	TGTGCCAGCAGTTGGACATTTAGCAATCAGCCCCAGCATTTT
TRBV20-1	TRBJ1-2	-	-	CSARDLGESYGYTF	TGCAGTGCTAGAGATCTCGGGGAGTCCTATGGCTACACCTTC
TRBV12-3/TRBV12-4	TRBJ2-7	-	-	CASSLVARDHEQYF	TGTGCCAGCAGTTTAGTAGCCAGGGACCACGAGCAGTACTTC
TRBV5-1	TRBJ1-6	-	-	CASSLYNYDSPLHF	TGCGCCAGCAGCTTGTACAACTATGATTCACCCCTCCACTTT
TRBV4-1	TRBJ1-3	TRBD1	-	CASSQGDRAGNTIYF	TGCGCCAGCAGCCAAGGGGACAGGGCGGGAAACACCATATATTTT
TRBV5-1	TRBJ2-1	TRBD2	-	CASSPLLAGIYNEQFF	TGCGCCAGCAGCCCTCTTTTAGCGGGGATATACAATGAGCAGTTCTTC
TRBV12-3/TRBV12-4	TRBJ2-7	TRBD2	many	CASSLSAGGTYEQYF	TGTGCCAGCAGTTTATCTGCGGGAGGAACCTACGAGCAGTACTTC
TRBV2	TRBJ2-7	TRBD1	-	CAISGTGGSYEQYF	TGTGCCATTTCCGGGACAGGGGGGTCCTACGAGCAGTACTTC
TRBV7-9	TRBJ2-5	-	few	CASSTGVQETQYF	TGTGCCAGCAGCACGGGGGTACAAGAGACCCAGTACTTC
TRBV12-3/TRBV12-4	TRBJ2-3	TRBD2	many	CASSLSGRSTDTQYF	TGCGCCAGCAGCTTGAGCGGGAGGTCCACAGATACGCAGTATTTT
TRBV2	TRBJ2-2	TRBD1	few	CASRKQGARNTGELFF	TGTGCCAGCAGGAAGCAGGGGGCGCGCAACACCGGGGAGCTGTTTTTT
TRBV5-6	TRBJ2-1	-	-	CASSPLRYRGFNEQFF	TGTGCCAGCAGCCCCTTAAGGTATCGGGGTTTCAATGAGCAGTTCTTC
TRBV12-3/TRBV12-4	TRBJ2-7	-	many	CASSLNPYEQYF	TGTGCCAGCAGTTTGAACCCCTACGAGCAGTACTTC